This TCR beta chain was recovered during a study of cytomegalovirus exposure and HLA in healthy donors. Overall study context: A prior analysis found about 120 million unique TCR beta sequences from 150 million to 200 million T cells. Study results and limitations: Later on, a genetic analysis was performed. It linked a missense variant in DCLRE1C with V- and J-gene trimming of TCR beta. Based on reports, TCR beta sequences accurately predicted HLA-A and HLA-B alleles for most subjects. Available immune exposure information covered CMV serostatus only.

Germline lookup yields CDR1 KGHSH and CDR2 LQKENI. The CDR3 totals 15 residues. V was pared by 5 bases and J by 8 bases, with 21 bases between. PCR employed 60 Vbeta and 13 Jbeta primers. Repertoires were generated with immunoSEQ multiplex PCR, while TCRdb's copy carries only in-frame clones and drops some. Of some 150,000 clones listed, 50% to 75% are singletons. For this clone: The antigen remains unidentified.

The material sequenced was PBMCs. This TCR came from a woman in her 40s in good health and CMV-seronegative. The rearrangement links TRBV18 to TRBJ1-2; weak D call: TRBD1 (5 bases). The CDR3 nucleotides are TGTGCCAGCTCAATAGGGACTCCGGGAGAATTCGGCTACACCTTC. Translating gives CASSIGTPGEFGYTF.